The rows below give T cell receptor beta chains drawn from one sample of a study of regulatory T cells in long-lasting Graves disease. TCRdb independently ran MiXCR on the multiplex PCR reads; one entry per CDR3 protein. The data contain about 450,000 distinct CDR3 sequences, about 15% of them singletons. This sample was shared with a second study, whose subject was T cells in Graves' hyperthyroidism and ophthalmopathy.

Specimen: peripheral blood mononuclear cells (PBMCs), collected at new diagnosis, from a patient treated with antithyroid drugs. All receptors derive from a woman aged 25 to 39 with Graves disease. Both conserved end residues are part of each CDR3. Fields, in order: J gene, D gene, V gene, clone size, CDR3 DNA, CDR3 protein. A D gene is named only where the DNA matches it firmly. Size values are once, few and many counts, or a class for expanded clones, and some rows have none.

TRBJ1-1	.	TRBV20-1	many	TGCAGTGCTGCGGACGGACTGAACACTGAAGCTTTCTTT	CSAADGLNTEAFF
TRBJ2-1	TRBD2	TRBV12-3/TRBV12-4	few	TGTGCCAGCAAATGGGGGAGGGCCTACAATGAGCAGTTCTTC	CASKWGRAYNEQFF
TRBJ1-1	.	TRBV20-1	many	TGCAGTGCTACGTTCACTGAAGCTTTCTTT	CSATFTEAFF
TRBJ1-6	.	TRBV5-4	many	TGTGCCAGCAGCTCCCTCCGGGGGTCACCCCTCCACTTT	CASSSLRGSPLHF
TRBJ2-7	TRBD2	TRBV4-1	many	TGCGCCAGCAGCCAGATGGGACTAGCGGGAGCGCTTGGGCAGTACTTC	CASSQMGLAGALGQYF
TRBJ2-1	TRBD1	TRBV10-3	.	TGTGCCATCAGCTTTGGGGGTCAGGGGGCATCGATGGGGAATGAGCAGTTCTTC	CAISFGGQGASMGNEQFF
TRBJ2-7	.	TRBV3-1	few	TGTGCCAGCAGCCAAGATGGACTAAAGGGAGTCTCCTACGAGCAGTACTTC	CASSQDGLKGVSYEQYF
TRBJ2-3	TRBD2	TRBV2	many	TGTGCCAGCAACCCATCTAGCGGGAGCGGGTTAGATACGCAGTATTTT	CASNPSSGSGLDTQYF
TRBJ1-1	.	TRBV28	few	TGTGCCAGCAGTTCGAGAACAGGGTCGACTGAAGCTTTCTTT	CASSSRTGSTEAFF
TRBJ1-2	TRBD1	TRBV20-1	few	TGCAGTGCTAGAGGAGCCGGACAGGGGGCGTATGGCTACACCTTC	CSARGAGQGAYGYTF
TRBJ1-2	.	TRBV6-5	few	TGTGCCAGCAGTTACTCGGGCAGGGGAGGCTATGGCTACACCTTC	CASSYSGRGGYGYTF
TRBJ2-3	.	TRBV7-2	.	TGTGCCAGCAGCTTAATAAGGGGAGACGATACGCAGTATTTT	CASSLIRGDDTQYF
TRBJ1-2	.	TRBV20-1	.	TGCAGTGCTAGCGGCCCCTATGGCTACACCTTC	CSASGPYGYTF
TRBJ2-1	.	TRBV28	many	TGTGCCAGCACTCCTTTCGGCGGGGACTCCCCTGGGAATGAGCAGTTCTTC	CASTPFGGDSPGNEQFF
TRBJ2-7	.	TRBV7-3	many	TGTGCCAGCAGCCTAGGGCCTCTCGTTGACGAGCAGTACTTC	CASSLGPLVDEQYF
TRBJ2-1	.	TRBV3-1	many	TGTGCCAGCAGCCAAAGGTCAGAGAATGAGCAGTTCTTC	CASSQRSENEQFF
TRBJ2-3	TRBD1	TRBV9	few	TGTGCCAGCAGCGAGACAGGGAGTCAAAGCGGTACGCAGTATTTT	CASSETGSQSGTQYF
TRBJ1-4	.	TRBV12-3/TRBV12-4	many	TGTGCCAGCAGGGTCAGAGGGACGGCCGCTAATGAAAAACTGTTTTTT	CASRVRGTAANEKLFF
TRBJ1-1	TRBD1	TRBV20-1	many	TGCAGTGCCAACAGGGGGCGCATGAACACTGAAGCTTTCTTT	CSANRGRMNTEAFF
TRBJ1-2	TRBD1	TRBV9	.	TGTGCCAGCAGCGTAGCCCTCGGACAGGACTATGGCTACACCTTC	CASSVALGQDYGYTF
TRBJ2-7	.	TRBV4-1	many	TGCGCCAGCAGCCAAGAACGAGATTACGAGCAGTACTTC	CASSQERDYEQYF
TRBJ2-1	.	TRBV20-1	many	TGCAGTGCTCTGCGCTCTAAGGGAAATGAGCAGTTCTTC	CSALRSKGNEQFF
TRBJ2-7	.	TRBV20-1	many	TGCAGTGCTAGACCCCGGGTGGGGATTGGGTACGAGCAGTACTTC	CSARPRVGIGYEQYF
TRBJ2-4	.	TRBV14	few	TGTGCCAGCAGCGACAGCGCCGAAAACATTCAGTACTTC	CASSDSAENIQYF
TRBJ2-1	TRBD2	TRBV10-3	few	TGTGCCATCAGTGAGCCGGCTAGCGGGAGATCGGGTGAGCAGTTCTTC	CAISEPASGRSGEQFF
TRBJ2-7	TRBD1	TRBV4-1	.	TGCGCCAGCAGCCGCCAATCCGGGACAGAAGCCTACGAGCAGTACTTC	CASSRQSGTEAYEQYF
TRBJ2-7	.	TRBV28	many	TGTGCCAGCAGTTTATACGGGTCCGAGCAGTACTTC	CASSLYGSEQYF
TRBJ2-3	TRBD2	TRBV27	many	TGTGCCAGCAGCAGCCCGGGGACGGGAGGGGATACGCAGTATTTT	CASSSPGTGGDTQYF
TRBJ1-2	TRBD1	TRBV7-9	few	TGTGCCAGCAGCTTGTACGGGACAGCTAACTATGGCTACACCTTC	CASSLYGTANYGYTF
TRBJ2-1	.	TRBV11-2	many	TGTGCCAGCAGCCCCCAGGTCTACAATGAGCAGTTCTTC	CASSPQVYNEQFF
TRBJ2-7	TRBD1	TRBV9	.	TGTGCCAGCAATCCGACAGGGGGTTTATACGAGCAGTACTTC	CASNPTGGLYEQYF
TRBJ2-3	TRBD2	TRBV28	.	TGTGCCAGCAGTTTCCGACTAGCGGGACGCATGGATACGCAGTATTTT	CASSFRLAGRMDTQYF
TRBJ2-1	TRBD2	TRBV29-1	few	TGCAGCGTTGAAGGGGTAGCGGGAGGGCCGGTATCTGAGCAGTTCTTC	CSVEGVAGGPVSEQFF
TRBJ1-1	.	TRBV7-8	many	TGTGCCAGCAGACTCACCTATGGGACTGAAGCTTTCTTT	CASRLTYGTEAFF
TRBJ2-7	.	TRBV2	many	TGTGCCAGCAGCCCCATCAGTCGCCGGGCTGGAAGATACGAGCAGTACTTC	CASSPISRRAGRYEQYF
TRBJ2-7	TRBD2	TRBV5-1	once	TGCGCCAGCAGCTTGGCCGGCGGGAGGTCCTACGAGCAGTACTTC	CASSLAGGRSYEQYF